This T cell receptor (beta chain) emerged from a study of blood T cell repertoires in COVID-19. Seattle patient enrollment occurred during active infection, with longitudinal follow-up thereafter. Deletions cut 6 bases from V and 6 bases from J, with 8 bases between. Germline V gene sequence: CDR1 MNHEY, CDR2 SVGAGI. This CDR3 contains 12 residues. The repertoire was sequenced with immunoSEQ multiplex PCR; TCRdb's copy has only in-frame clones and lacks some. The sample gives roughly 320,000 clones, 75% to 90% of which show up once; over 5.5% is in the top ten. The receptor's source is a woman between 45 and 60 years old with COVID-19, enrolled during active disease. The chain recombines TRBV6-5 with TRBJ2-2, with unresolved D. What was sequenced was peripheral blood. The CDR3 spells CASSLPPGELFF. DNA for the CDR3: TGTGCCAGCAGCCTACCGCCCGGGGAGCTGTTTTTT.